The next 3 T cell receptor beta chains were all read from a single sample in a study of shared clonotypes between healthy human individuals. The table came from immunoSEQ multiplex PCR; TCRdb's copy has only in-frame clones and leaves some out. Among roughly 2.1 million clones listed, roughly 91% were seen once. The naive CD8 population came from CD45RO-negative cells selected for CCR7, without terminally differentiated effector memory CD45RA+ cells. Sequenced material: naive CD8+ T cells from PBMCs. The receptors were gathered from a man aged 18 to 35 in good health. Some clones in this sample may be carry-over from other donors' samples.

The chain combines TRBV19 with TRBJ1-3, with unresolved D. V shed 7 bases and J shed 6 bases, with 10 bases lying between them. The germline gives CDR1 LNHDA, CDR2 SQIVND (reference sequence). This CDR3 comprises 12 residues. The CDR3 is CASKVEENTIYF. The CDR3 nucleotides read TGTGCCAGTAAAGTGGAGGAAAACACCATATATTTT.

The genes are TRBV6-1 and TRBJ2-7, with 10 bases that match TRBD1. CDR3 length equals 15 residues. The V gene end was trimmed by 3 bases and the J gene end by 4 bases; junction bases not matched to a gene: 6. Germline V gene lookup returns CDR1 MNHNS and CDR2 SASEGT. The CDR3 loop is CASSDGTGARYEQYF. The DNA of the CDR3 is TGTGCCAGCAGTGACGGGACAGGGGCCAGATACGAGCAGTACTTC.

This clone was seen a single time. The CDR3 DNA reads as TGTGCCAGTAGTCCCTCTGTCTCTGGGGCCAACGTCCTGACTTTC. Residues: CASSPSVSGANVLTF. The J gene is TRBJ2-6, the V gene TRBV19; D call uncertain. From germline, CDR1 is LNHDA and CDR2 SQIVND (reference sequence). The CDR3 runs 15 residues. The V end was cut by 5 bases, the J end by 0 bases, with 8 bases between.